The rows below give T cell receptor beta chains drawn from one sample of a study of T cell repertoires in cytomegalovirus infection. MiXCR was run by TCRdb on the reads, yielding one entry per CDR3 protein. This sample yields around 100,000 distinct CDR3 sequences, of which less than 55% are seen a single time; roughly 70% belongs to the top ten. Their cognate antigens are unknown. The material was CD8+ T cells from cultured PBMCs, obtained from culture after CMV antigen stimulation. These receptors came from a human donor in good health (CMV status not recorded). Some clones in this sample may be carry-over from other donors' samples. The conserved cysteine and the conserved F or W are not part of the CDR3 here. Only part of the rows carry a size: once, few, many, or a class if the clone is expanded.

clone_size: few; j_call: TRBJ1-2; v_call: TRBV15; cdr3_aa: ATSSDRRPLYGYT
clone_size: many; j_call: TRBJ2-2; v_call: TRBV7-8; cdr3_aa: ASSPPTVGADTGELF
clone_size: -; j_call: TRBJ1-1; v_call: TRBV30; cdr3_aa: AWSLTGTEAF
clone_size: few; j_call: TRBJ2-5; v_call: TRBV12-3/TRBV12-4; cdr3_aa: ASSFGGLRETQY
clone_size: -; j_call: TRBJ1-5; v_call: TRBV4-1; cdr3_aa: ASSAPGGQPQH
clone_size: few; j_call: TRBJ2-1; v_call: TRBV5-8; cdr3_aa: ASSFSGVNEQF
clone_size: -; j_call: TRBJ1-2; v_call: TRBV20-1; cdr3_aa: SARASGTEYGYT
clone_size: -; j_call: TRBJ1-2; v_call: TRBV12-3/TRBV12-4; cdr3_aa: ASRDRDGYT
clone_size: -; j_call: TRBJ1-1; v_call: TRBV7-6; cdr3_aa: ASSLGQGHTEAF
clone_size: -; j_call: TRBJ1-1; v_call: TRBV19; cdr3_aa: AARGGNTEAF
clone_size: few; j_call: TRBJ2-1; v_call: TRBV2; cdr3_aa: ATGGWDNEQF
clone_size: -; j_call: TRBJ2-5; v_call: TRBV11-1; cdr3_aa: ASGGWQETQY
clone_size: few; j_call: TRBJ1-1; v_call: TRBV6-5; cdr3_aa: ASSRFRGDGTEAF
clone_size: few; j_call: TRBJ2-6; v_call: TRBV7-9; cdr3_aa: ASSFDMLGFSSGANVLT
clone_size: -; j_call: TRBJ2-1; v_call: TRBV24-1; cdr3_aa: ATSDGGTGGPYNEQF
clone_size: few; j_call: TRBJ1-6; v_call: TRBV7-9; cdr3_aa: ASSLAIGPASSYNSPLH
clone_size: few; j_call: TRBJ1-1; v_call: TRBV15; cdr3_aa: ATSRDRDRDTEAF
clone_size: -; j_call: TRBJ2-3; v_call: TRBV15; cdr3_aa: ATSRDGTGTDTQY
clone_size: -; j_call: TRBJ1-1; v_call: TRBV5-6; cdr3_aa: ASNLGANTEAF
clone_size: -; j_call: TRBJ1-2; v_call: TRBV28; cdr3_aa: ASVGLGDDNYGYT
clone_size: -; j_call: TRBJ2-3; v_call: TRBV11-3; cdr3_aa: ASSSGGGPLDTQY
clone_size: -; j_call: TRBJ2-7; v_call: TRBV4-1; cdr3_aa: ASSQDAAVGAYEQY
clone_size: -; j_call: TRBJ2-7; v_call: TRBV6-8; cdr3_aa: ASSNLYEQY
clone_size: -; j_call: TRBJ2-7; v_call: TRBV7-9; cdr3_aa: ASSPGLAGIEQY
clone_size: few; j_call: TRBJ1-5; v_call: TRBV19; cdr3_aa: ASSMRQGRQPQH
clone_size: many; j_call: TRBJ1-1; v_call: TRBV2; cdr3_aa: ASSQVWLEGF
clone_size: few; j_call: TRBJ2-7; v_call: TRBV2; cdr3_aa: ASRGSYYEQY
clone_size: many; j_call: TRBJ1-1; v_call: TRBV28; cdr3_aa: ASSLFGSYAF
clone_size: -; j_call: TRBJ1-3; v_call: TRBV7-1; cdr3_aa: ASSSGGIPGNTIY
clone_size: few; j_call: TRBJ1-2; v_call: TRBV4-1; cdr3_aa: ASSQRYGGTGYGYT
clone_size: -; j_call: TRBJ2-7; v_call: TRBV6-6; cdr3_aa: ATRTDSYEQY
clone_size: -; j_call: TRBJ2-1; v_call: TRBV7-9; cdr3_aa: ASVAGDYNEQF
clone_size: -; j_call: TRBJ1-2; v_call: TRBV6-1; cdr3_aa: ASSESRLDYGYT
clone_size: -; j_call: TRBJ1-6; v_call: TRBV11-2; cdr3_aa: ASSPGGLGTVNSPLH
clone_size: -; j_call: TRBJ2-6; v_call: TRBV7-6; cdr3_aa: ASSPMEVGANVLT
clone_size: -; j_call: TRBJ2-1; v_call: TRBV27; cdr3_aa: ASSPIVGGVNNEQF
clone_size: -; j_call: TRBJ1-1; v_call: TRBV10-3; cdr3_aa: AISDGLLNTEAF
clone_size: few; j_call: TRBJ2-3; v_call: TRBV7-6; cdr3_aa: ASSRRQGADTQY
clone_size: once; j_call: TRBJ2-1; v_call: TRBV20-1; cdr3_aa: SANAGTYFGEQF
clone_size: few; j_call: TRBJ2-3; v_call: TRBV7-6; cdr3_aa: ASSQRASRVMGTDTQY
clone_size: many; j_call: TRBJ2-3; v_call: TRBV5-1; cdr3_aa: ASSSDPSGGALDTQY
clone_size: few; j_call: TRBJ2-1; v_call: TRBV12-3/TRBV12-4; cdr3_aa: ASSFEEGYYNEQF
clone_size: few; j_call: TRBJ1-5; v_call: TRBV3-1; cdr3_aa: ASSQEVGGRGSQPQH
clone_size: -; j_call: TRBJ2-2; v_call: TRBV4-1; cdr3_aa: ASRPSRNTGELF
clone_size: many; j_call: TRBJ1-6; v_call: TRBV7-2; cdr3_aa: ASRRYEDFYTSPLH